The 9 T cell receptor beta chains given below trace back to one sample, sequenced in a study of cytomegalovirus exposure and HLA in healthy donors. Sequenced by immunoSEQ multiplex PCR; TCRdb stores in-frame clones only, minus some. The sample lists about 350,000 clones, about nine tenths occurring once. The sample was PBMCs. The receptors stem from a woman aged 25 to 39 in good health and CMV-seropositive.

In the case of this clone: Other DNA sequences in this specimen translate into the identical CDR3. This chain uses TRBV27 with TRBJ2-1; D call uncertain. Trimming took 1 base from V and 9 from J, leaving 7 bases between them. The germline V gene encodes CDR1 MNHEY and CDR2 SMNVEV (reference sequence). The CDR3 has 12 amino acids. Written as DNA, the CDR3 is TGTGCCAGCAGTTTATTTGGTCGTGAGCAGTTCTTC. As protein: CASSLFGREQFF.

The V call is TRBV9, the J call TRBJ2-7; 9 bases are a match to TRBD1. Germline assignment: CDR1 SGDLS and CDR2 YYNGEE. V lost 3 bases and J lost 4; bases outside the gene matches: 2. The CDR3 is made up of 13 amino acids. The CDR3 coding sequence is TGTGCCAGCAGCGGACAGGGGGAGTACGAGCAGTACTTC. Its translation: CASSGQGEYEQYF.

This clone appeared once. DNA of the CDR3: TGTGCCAGCAGTGAACAGGTCCCCGGGGAGCTGTTTTTT. Translating gives CASSEQVPGELFF. The chain is built from TRBV2 and TRBJ2-2, with D hard to call. The CDR3 has 13 amino acids. The germline V gene has CDR1 SNHLY and CDR2 FYNNEI. Between the trimmed V and J ends, which lost 2 bases and 6 bases, there was a span of 7 bases.

Worth noting for this clone: The junction departs from the called germline gene at one end, perhaps through a read error. This rearrangement joins TRBV2 to TRBJ2-7; D tentatively fits TRBD1 or TRBD2 (6 bases each). Germline V CDR1 and CDR2: SNHLY, FYNNEI. CDR3 length: 10 amino acids. The CDR3 DNA follows: TGTGCCAGCACCAAGGCGGGACAAGGCTTC. Translating gives CASTKAGQGF.

The chain carries TRBV19 and TRBJ1-2; TRBD1 is a possible D gene (5 bases). Germline CDR1 LNHDA, CDR2 SQIVND (reference sequence). This CDR3 spans 13 amino acids. Trimming took off 5 bases at V and 2 bases at J, with 9 bases between the two ends. In DNA form, the CDR3 reads TGTGCCAGTAGTCTTTCAGGGAACTATGGCTACACCTTC. Translating gives CASSLSGNYGYTF.

This clone was detected only once. The chain combines TRBV7-6 with TRBJ2-7, with 10 bases that match TRBD2. The CDR3 covers 17 residues. Germline-derived CDR1 and CDR2 are SGHVS and FNYEAQ. The V and J ends lost 5 bases and 2 bases, in that order; junction bases with no gene match: 12. The CDR3 DNA follows: TGTGCCAGCAGCCCCCTCGGGGGAGCGGGAGGGGCCTACGAGCAGTACTTC. Protein: CASSPLGGAGGAYEQYF.

Remarks on this clone: Other DNA sequences in this specimen translate into the identical CDR3. The rearrangement uses TRBV2 and TRBJ1-1; no reliable D call. CDR3 length: 13 residues. V was shortened by 4 bases and J by 1 base, with 7 bases between the two germline ends. CDR1 and CDR2 from the germline V gene are SNHLY and FYNNEI. CDR3 sequence: CASSGYGNTEAFF. CDR3 DNA: TGTGCCAGCAGTGGTTATGGGAACACTGAAGCTTTCTTT. The entire variable domain, with the rest obtained from reference TRBV2 and TRBJ1-1, is as follows: EPEVTQTPSHQVTQMGQEVILRCVPISNHLYFYWYRQILGQKVEFLVSFYNNEISEKSEIFDDQFSVERPDGSNFTLKIRSTKLEDSAMYFCASSGYGNTEAFFGQGTRLTVV.

The rearrangement uses TRBV5-5 and TRBJ1-5, with D uncertain. Germline V gene data show CDR1 as SGHKS and CDR2 as YYEKEE (reference sequence). V was trimmed by 0 bases and J by 4 bases, leaving 17 bases between them. The CDR3 covers 17 residues. CDR3 amino acids: CASSLGWLRDANQPQHF. As DNA, the CDR3 is TGTGCCAGCAGCTTGGGGTGGCTAAGGGATGCAAATCAGCCCCAGCATTTT.

The chain recombines TRBV4-1 with TRBJ1-4; D gene unclear. V was pared by 5 bases and J by 5 bases, with 3 bases between. The CDR3 extends over 11 amino acids. Germline CDR1 is MGHRA and CDR2 is YSYEKL. DNA for the CDR3: TGCGCCAGCAGCACCAATGAAAAACTGTTTTTT. Translating gives CASSTNEKLFF.